The next 14 T cell receptor beta chains were all read from a single sample in a study of technical replicates of blood from a handful of donors. The method was immunoSEQ multiplex PCR; TCRdb's version includes in-frame clones alone and lacks a portion of them. The sample has around 89,000 clones, about 94% seen once; the top ten hold 0.2% to 0.25%. Input material: T cells isolated from PBMCs. These receptors all come from a human donor in good health.

The sample holds one count of this clone. This chain joins TRBV29-1 and TRBJ2-7; 9 nucleotides align to TRBD1. This CDR3 region has 11 residues. The germline gives CDR1 SQVTM, CDR2 ANQGSEA. After removal of 7 bases from V and 3 bases from J, the junction contained 1 base not matched to a gene. The CDR3 nucleotides are TGCAGCGGGGGACAGGGCTACGAGCAGTACTTC. It translates to CSGGQGYEQYF.

The V gene is TRBV6-5, the J gene TRBJ1-5; D is unresolved. Germline CDR1 reads MNHEY; CDR2 reads SVGAGI. CDR3 length: 13 residues. The V end lost 2 bases, the J end lost 4 bases, and 6 bases lay between the germline ends. DNA of the CDR3: TGTGCCAGCAGTTACGCAGCGAATCAGCCCCAGCATTTT. This sequence encodes CASSYAANQPQHF.

The rearrangement uses TRBV7-2 and TRBJ1-6; no clear D gene. V was trimmed by 1 base and J by 6 bases, leaving 10 bases between them. The CDR3 sequence is 15 residues long. From germline, CDR1 is SGHTA and CDR2 FQGNSA. The DNA for the CDR3 is TGTGCCAGCAGCTTAGACGGAGCTGGTAATTCACCCCTCCACTTT. Protein: CASSLDGAGNSPLHF. Full variable domain (outside the CDR3, taken from reference TRBV7-2 and TRBJ1-6): GAGVSQSPSNKVTEKGKDVELRCDPISGHTALYWYRQSLGQGLEFLIYFQGNSAPDKSGLPSDRFSAERTGGSVSTLTIQRTQQEDSAVYLCASSLDGAGNSPLHFGNGTRLTVT.

The J gene is TRBJ2-1, the V gene TRBV6-1; a weak D match, TRBD1 (6 bases). The V and J ends lost 4 bases and 5 bases respectively, with 12 bases between them. Germline V gives CDR1 MNHNS, CDR2 SASEGT. CDR3 length: 14 amino acids. The CDR3 is CASSGWTANNEQFF. The CDR3 bases are TGTGCCAGCAGTGGGTGGACAGCCAACAATGAGCAGTTCTTC.

The rearrangement uses TRBV29-1 and TRBJ2-1, with 8 bases aligning to TRBD1. Looked up from germline, CDR1 is SQVTM and CDR2 is ANQGSEA. This CDR3 has 13 residues. Trimming removed 1 base from V and 9 bases from J; junction bases left unmatched: 5. DNA of the CDR3: TGCAGCGTTGAAGGGACAGGGTTCTTTGAGCAGTTCTTC. Protein product: CSVEGTGFFEQFF.

The chain uses TRBV27 and TRBJ2-1, with a possible D match to TRBD2 (5 bases). This CDR3 is 16 amino acids long. Germline V gene lookup returns CDR1 MNHEY and CDR2 SMNVEV (reference sequence). Between the trimmed V and J ends, which lost 7 bases and 0 bases, there was a span of 16 bases. The CDR3 region is CASTFSATSSYNEQFF. DNA of the CDR3: TGTGCCAGCACCTTTAGCGCGACCTCCTCCTACAATGAGCAGTTCTTC.

The chain carries TRBV27 and TRBJ1-1; 9 bases are shared with TRBD1. Germline lookup yields CDR1 MNHEY and CDR2 SMNVEV (reference sequence). V lost 4 bases and J lost 5; bases outside the gene matches: 17. This CDR3 comprises 18 residues. CDR3 loop: CASSSWERGLQGATEAFF. The CDR3 DNA reads as TGTGCCAGCAGTTCTTGGGAACGAGGCCTACAGGGGGCAACTGAAGCTTTCTTT.

J is TRBJ2-2 and V is TRBV7-9; D perhaps matches TRBD1 (6 bases). This CDR3 has 16 residues. Looked up from germline, CDR1 is SEHNR and CDR2 is FQNEAQ (reference sequence). Trimming removed 5 bases at V and 0 bases at J, with 13 bases between. The CDR3 DNA follows: TGTGCCAGCAGCCCCCGGACAGCAACGAACACCGGGGAGCTGTTTTTT. Protein product: CASSPRTATNTGELFF.

This clone was counted once. The chain uses TRBV10-3 and TRBJ2-3, with 7 bases identical to TRBD2. Trimming at V came to 3 bases and at J to 2 bases, leaving 2 bases not matched to a gene. Germline CDR1 and CDR2: ENHRY and SYGVKD. The CDR3 has 14 residues. In DNA form, the CDR3 reads TGTGCCATCAGTGATGGGGGGGACACAGATACGCAGTATTTT. Encoded protein: CAISDGGDTDTQYF.

The J gene is TRBJ2-7, the V gene TRBV6-5; weak D call: TRBD1 (7 bases). Trimming removed 2 bases from V and 0 bases from J, with 11 bases in between. Germline CDR1 and CDR2: MNHEY and SVGAGI. The CDR3 covers 15 residues. In nucleotides, the CDR3 is TGTGCCAGCAGTTACGCGGGACAGCACTCCTACGAGCAGTACTTC. Translating gives CASSYAGQHSYEQYF.

The chain recombines TRBV5-3 with TRBJ2-7, with D perhaps matching TRBD2 (7 bases). TRBV5-3 is placed among ORFs of uncertain function. The CDR3 loop spans 14 amino acids. V lost 4 bases to trimming and J lost 5 bases, with 16 bases between them. In DNA, the CDR3 is TGTGCCAGAAGCCCTCTGGGGGGGGCTCACGAGCAGTACTTC. Translated, it gives CARSPLGGAHEQYF.

The chain recombines TRBV5-1 with TRBJ1-5, with TRBD1 identical over 8 bases. Looked up from germline, CDR1 is SGHRS and CDR2 is YFSETQ. The junction had 3 bases not matched to a gene; V was cut back by 5 bases and J by 5 bases. CDR3 size: 13 residues. The CDR3 DNA is TGCGCCAGCAGGGGACAGGATGATCAGCCCCAGCATTTT. It is translated as CASRGQDDQPQHF.

The gene calls are TRBV7-8 and TRBJ1-1; D remains unclear. Germline loops: CDR1 SGHVS, CDR2 FQNEAQ. Trimming took off 5 bases at V and 0 bases at J, with 16 bases between the two ends. This CDR3 has 16 amino acids. DNA for the CDR3: TGTGCCAGCAGCCCGCGGGTGGGGAGCATGAACACTGAAGCTTTCTTT. It encodes CASSPRVGSMNTEAFF.

This chain joins TRBV10-3 and TRBJ1-3; 8 positions match TRBD1. The germline V gene encodes CDR1 ENHRY and CDR2 SYGVKD. Trimming cost V 5 bases and J 8 bases; bases outside gene matches: 14. CDR3 size: 16 residues. The DNA of the CDR3 is TGTGCCATCAGTTCCAGCCGGGCAGGGGGCGCGCACACCATATATTTT. This codes for CAISSSRAGGAHTIYF.